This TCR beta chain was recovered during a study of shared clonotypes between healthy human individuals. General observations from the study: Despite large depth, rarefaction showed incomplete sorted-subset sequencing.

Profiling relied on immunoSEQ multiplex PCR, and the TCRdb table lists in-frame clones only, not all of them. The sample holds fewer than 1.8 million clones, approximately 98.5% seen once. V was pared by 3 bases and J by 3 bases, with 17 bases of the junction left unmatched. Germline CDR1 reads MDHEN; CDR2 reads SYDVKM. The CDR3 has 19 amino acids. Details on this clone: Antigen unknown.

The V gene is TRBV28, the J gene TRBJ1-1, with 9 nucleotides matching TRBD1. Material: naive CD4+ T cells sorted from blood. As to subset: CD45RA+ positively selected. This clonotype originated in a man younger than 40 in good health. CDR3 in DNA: TGTGCCAGCAGTTTGAACCTCCGGGACAGGGATCGAGCTGACACTGAAGCTTTCTTT. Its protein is CASSLNLRDRDRADTEAFF.